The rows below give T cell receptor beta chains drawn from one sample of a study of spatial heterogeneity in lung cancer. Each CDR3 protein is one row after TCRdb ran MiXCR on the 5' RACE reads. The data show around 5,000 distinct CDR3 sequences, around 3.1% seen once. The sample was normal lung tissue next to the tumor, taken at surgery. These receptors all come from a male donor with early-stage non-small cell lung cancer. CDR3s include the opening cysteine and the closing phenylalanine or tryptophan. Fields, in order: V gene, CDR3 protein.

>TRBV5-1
CASSLTSGSGNEQFF
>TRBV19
CASSTGAQRGVTQYF
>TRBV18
CASSPIKGGTEAFF
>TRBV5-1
CASSRGSADYGYTF
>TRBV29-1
CSVSGRNTEAFF
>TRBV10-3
CAISDPRLGADATEAFF
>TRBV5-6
CASSSLGPVYEQYF
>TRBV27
CASSLSLDGLNSPLHF
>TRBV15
CATKQGAGAEAFF
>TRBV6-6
CASRATGLGNTQYF
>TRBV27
CASSLDTGVETEAFF
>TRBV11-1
CASSLPRGGELFF
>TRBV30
CAWRIGYGYTF
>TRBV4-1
CASSLPGIGAEAFF
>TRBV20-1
CSARQTGGGYEQYF
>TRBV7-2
CASSLEGTALHNEQFF
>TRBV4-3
CASSQDPYNSPLHF
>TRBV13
CASSLSSNSYEQYF
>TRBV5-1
CASSPEASGGPTDTQYF
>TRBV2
CASSKTSGRTETQYF
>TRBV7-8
CASSFRTHSDEQFF
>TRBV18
CASSSRGGSSNQPQHF
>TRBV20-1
CSARRGQRNTEAFF
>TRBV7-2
CASSFPPEGPTDTQYF
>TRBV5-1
CASSLEGTSGQFF
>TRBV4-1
CASSQGPGNYEQYF